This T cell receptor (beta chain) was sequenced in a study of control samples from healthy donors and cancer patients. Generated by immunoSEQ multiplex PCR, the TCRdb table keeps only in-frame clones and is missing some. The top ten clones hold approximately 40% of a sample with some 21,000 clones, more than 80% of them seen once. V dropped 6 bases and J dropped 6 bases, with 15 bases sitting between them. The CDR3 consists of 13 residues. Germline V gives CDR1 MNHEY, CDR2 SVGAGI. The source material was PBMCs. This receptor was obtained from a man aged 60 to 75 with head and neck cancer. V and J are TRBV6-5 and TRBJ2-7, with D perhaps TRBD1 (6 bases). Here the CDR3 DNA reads TGTGCCAGCAGCTTGGAGTGGGGGCTCGAGCAGTACTTC. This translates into CASSLEWGLEQYF.